This TCR beta chain comes out of a study of Graves' ophthalmopathy and Graves' hyperthyroidism. This clonotype appeared many times. The V end lost 8 bases, the J end lost 7 bases, and 8 bases lay between the germline ends. The CDR3 totals 11 residues. Germline loops: CDR1 MNHNS, CDR2 SASEGT. Scientists amplified the TCR beta CDR3 regions from RNA transcripts. An opening RT-PCR round employed HTBI primers and preceded a second-round multiplex PCR. From the multiplex PCR reads, TCRdb called clonotypes with MiXCR, one entry per CDR3 protein. The profile shows 350,000 to 450,000 distinct CDR3 sequences, about 17% of them singletons.

The sequence was obtained from a woman younger than 35 with Graves' ophthalmopathy. Source material: peripheral blood. The chain carries TRBV6-1 and TRBJ2-2, with D maybe TRBD1 (5 bases). CDR3 sequence: CASSTGGELFF. For the CDR3, the DNA is TGTGCCAGCTCTACAGGCGGGGAGCTGTTTTTT.